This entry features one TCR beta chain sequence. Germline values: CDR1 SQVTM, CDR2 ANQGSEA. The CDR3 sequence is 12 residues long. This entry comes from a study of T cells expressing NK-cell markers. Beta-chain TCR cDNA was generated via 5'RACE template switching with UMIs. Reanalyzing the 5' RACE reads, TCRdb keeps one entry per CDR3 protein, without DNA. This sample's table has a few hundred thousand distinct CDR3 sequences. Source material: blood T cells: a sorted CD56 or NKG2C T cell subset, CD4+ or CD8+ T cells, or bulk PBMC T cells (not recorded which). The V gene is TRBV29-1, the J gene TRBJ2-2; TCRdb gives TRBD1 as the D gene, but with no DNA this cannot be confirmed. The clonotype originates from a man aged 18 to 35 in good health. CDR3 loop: CSGGQGLGELFF.